This entry is about one T cell receptor (beta chain). Its specificity is not known. This entry comes from a study of CD8 T cells in ankylosing spondylitis. Making use of molecular barcodes, quantitative 5'-RACE generated TCR beta libraries. MiXCR, run by TCRdb on the 5' RACE reads, gives a single entry per CDR3 protein. This table holds 250,000 to 300,000 distinct CDR3 sequences, 20% found once. Study results and caveats: A TCR beta motif made of about 8 highly homologous variants seemed typical of ankylosing spondylitis blood. Certain motif variants had earlier been reported in reactive arthritis synovial fluid and blood. Clones linked to disease were reported to show significant enrichment in matched ankylosing spondylitis synovial fluid.

The germline V gene has CDR1 MNHEY and CDR2 SVGAGI. CDR3 size: 15 residues. The V end was cut by 2 bases, the J end by 7 bases, with 12 bases between. The TCR comes from a male donor with ankylosing spondylitis or in good health (not recorded which). The sequencing sample was made of blood, either unsorted or a sorted T cell fraction (not recorded which). The rearrangement joins TRBV6-5 to TRBJ1-6; D perhaps matches TRBD1 (5 bases). DNA of the CDR3: TGTGCCAGCAGTTACGATGGGGGGTGGAATTCACCCCTCCACTTT. As protein: CASSYDGGWNSPLHF.